These 20 T cell receptor beta chains came from one sample sequenced in a study of graft-versus-host responses after intestinal transplantation. Data came from immunoSEQ multiplex PCR; TCRdb stores just in-frame clones and leaves some out. The table shows about 82,000 clones, with about 91% occurring only once. For these receptors, no antigen is known. The specimen comprised unstimulated CD4+ T cells sorted from spleen or lymph node cells, sampled before transplant. These receptors were taken from a human donor who was the organ donor for an intestinal transplant.

This chain links TRBV9 with TRBJ2-3, with 11 bases matching TRBD2. The CDR3 spans 15 residues. Germline V lookup: CDR1 SGDLS, CDR2 YYNGEE. V shed 3 bases, J shed 3 bases, and the junction held 3 bases outside the gene matches. The CDR3 bases are TGTGCCAGCAGCGGTAGCGGGGGGGCAACAGATACGCAGTATTTT. Translated: CASSGSGGATDTQYF.

The rearrangement links TRBV20-1 to TRBJ1-2; TRBD1 agrees at 7 bases. CDR1 DFQATT and CDR2 SNEGSKA come from the germline V gene (reference sequence). V shed 6 bases and J 4 bases; nucleotides not matched to a gene: 2. The CDR3 spans 11 residues. The CDR3 DNA follows: TGCAGTGCCGGGACAGCCTATGGCTACACCTTC. It encodes CSAGTAYGYTF.

About this clone: This could be a read error, since a much larger clone is one nucleotide away. In DNA, the CDR3 is TGTGCCAGCAGTCGACTAGCGGGTTCCTACGAGCAGTACTTC. Translating gives CASSRLAGSYEQYF. This chain uses TRBV27 with TRBJ2-7; 10 bases fit TRBD2. V lost 5 bases to trimming and J lost 1 base; unmatched junction nucleotides: 2. This CDR3 contains 14 residues. CDR1 MNHEY and CDR2 SMNVEV come from the germline V gene (reference sequence).

The chain carries TRBV28 and TRBJ1-1; 8 nucleotides line up with TRBD1. CDR3 length equals 15 residues. Germline V gene lookup returns CDR1 MDHEN and CDR2 SYDVKM. Trimming at V came to 6 bases and at J to 5 bases, leaving 11 bases not matched to a gene. The CDR3 DNA follows: TGTGCCAGCAGCCCTTTCGGACAGGGATGGACTGAAGCTTTCTTT. Translating gives CASSPFGQGWTEAFF.

J is TRBJ2-1 and V is TRBV5-1, with TRBD2 matching over 10 bases. The CDR3 spans 15 residues. Trimming at V came to 4 bases and at J to 0 bases, leaving 1 base not matched to a gene. Germline V CDR1 and CDR2: SGHRS, YFSETQ. This CDR3 is CASSQRGGSYNEQFF. The CDR3 coding sequence is TGCGCCAGCAGCCAGCGGGGGGGCTCCTACAATGAGCAGTTCTTC. Drawing the rest from reference TRBV5-1 and TRBJ2-1, the complete variable domain is KAGVTQTPRYLIKTRGQQVTLSCSPISGHRSVSWYQQTPGQGLQFLFEYFSETQRNKGNFPGRFSGRQFSNSRSEMNVSTLELGDSALYLCASSQRGGSYNEQFFGPGTRLTVL.

This clone was detected only once. The V call is TRBV28, the J call TRBJ2-1, with D maybe TRBD1 (6 bases). Trimming took 10 bases from V and 2 from J, leaving 12 bases between them. Germline V CDR1 and CDR2: MDHEN, SYDVKM. This CDR3 is 13 amino acids long. The CDR3 loop reads CATVTGAYNEQFF. CDR3 DNA sequence: TGTGCCACAGTGACAGGCGCCTACAATGAGCAGTTCTTC. The full variable domain, completed using reference TRBV28 and TRBJ2-1, is DVKVTQSSRYLVKRTGEKVFLECVQDMDHENMFWYRQDPGLGLRLIYFSYDVKMKEKGDIPEGYSVSREKKERFSLILESASTNQTSMYLCATVTGAYNEQFFGPGTRLTVL.

The rearrangement joins TRBV10-3 to TRBJ1-3; 7 nucleotides agree with TRBD1. The CDR3 is made up of 16 amino acids. Germline V lookup: CDR1 ENHRY, CDR2 SYGVKD. V was clipped by 4 bases and J by 1 base; unmatched bases: 7. CDR3: CAISAPYRGSGNTIYF. The CDR3 DNA follows: TGTGCCATCAGTGCCCCTTACAGGGGTTCTGGAAACACCATATATTTT.

This clone was seen only once. The rearrangement joins TRBV27 to TRBJ2-4; the D gene is possibly TRBD1 (5 bases). The ends were cut back, 6 bases at V and 8 bases at J, with 17 bases in the middle. The length of the CDR3 is 14 residues. Per germline, CDR1 MNHEY and CDR2 SMNVEV (reference sequence). The CDR3 reads CASSWTRDGDIQYF. The CDR3 coding sequence is TGTGCCAGCAGCTGGACCAGGGATGGGGACATTCAGTACTTC.

The J gene is TRBJ1-3, the V gene TRBV7-9; tentatively, D is TRBD1 (6 bases). Germline values: CDR1 SEHNR, CDR2 FQNEAQ (reference sequence). Trimming removed 6 bases at V and 2 bases at J, with 8 bases between. This CDR3 is 13 amino acids long. The CDR3 loop is CASRTGAGNTIYF. The CDR3 DNA reads as TGTGCCAGCAGGACAGGAGCTGGAAACACCATATATTTT. The variable domain in full, completed from reference TRBV7-9 and TRBJ1-3, reads DTGVSQNPRHKITKRGQNVTFRCDPISEHNRLYWYRQTLGQGPEFLTYFQNEAQLEKSRLLSDRFSAERPKGSFSTLEIQRTEQGDSAMYLCASRTGAGNTIYFGEGSWLTVV.

The rearrangement links TRBV11-3 to TRBJ2-7; D might be TRBD1 (5 bases). In germline, CDR1 is SGHNT, CDR2 YENEEA. The CDR3 is made up of 14 amino acids. Deletions cut 3 bases from V and 4 bases from J, with 13 bases between. CDR3 bases: TGTGCCAGCAGCTTCCAGGGATTCCGTTACGAGCAGTACTTC. Its protein is CASSFQGFRYEQYF.

The V gene is TRBV19, the J gene TRBJ1-2; D gene unclear. This CDR3 is 16 amino acids long. The V and J ends lost 3 bases and 3 bases respectively, with 17 bases between them. The germline V gene has CDR1 LNHDA and CDR2 SQIVND (reference sequence). The DNA for the CDR3 is TGTGCCAGTAGTATCCGGGTCGGCAGATTACACTATGGCTACACCTTC. Its translation is CASSIRVGRLHYGYTF.

The chain has TRBV7-9 and TRBJ2-7; possible D gene TRBD2, 6 bases. The CDR3 has 13 residues. Trimming took off 7 bases at V and 2 bases at J, with 12 bases between the two ends. Germline V gives CDR1 SEHNR, CDR2 FQNEAQ (reference sequence). The CDR3 DNA sequence: TGTGCCAGCACTCGGGACTCTACCTACGAGCAGTACTTC. The encoded protein is CASTRDSTYEQYF.

The rearrangement uses TRBV19 and TRBJ2-2, with D perhaps matching TRBD2 (6 bases). The germline V gene has CDR1 LNHDA and CDR2 SQIVND (reference sequence). Trimming removed 4 bases from V and 2 bases from J, with 11 bases in between. The CDR3 has 15 amino acids. The CDR3, as DNA: TGTGCCAGTAGTAGCGGGACCCTAAACACCGGGGAGCTGTTTTTT. It is translated as CASSSGTLNTGELFF.

In this sample, this clone turned up a few times. The V call is TRBV12-2, the J call TRBJ2-5; no DNA check was done on the table's D call, TRBD1. TRBV12-2 is shown as a pseudogene. The CDR3 is made up of 13 amino acids. Here the CDR3 reads CASRPQGTETQYF. The DNA of the CDR3 is TGTGCAAGTCGCCCCCAGGGGACGGAGACCCAGTACTTC.

V gene TRBV5-6 combines with J gene TRBJ2-1; 10 bases fit TRBD2. With 4 bases clipped from V and 3 bases from J, the junction kept 7 bases outside the gene matches. The germline gives CDR1 SGHDT, CDR2 YYEEEE. CDR3 length: 16 residues. The CDR3 loop is CASSLERTSGYNEQFF. The CDR3 nucleotides read TGTGCCAGCAGCCTGGAGAGGACTAGCGGCTACAATGAGCAGTTCTTC.

J is TRBJ1-4 and V is TRBV28, with no clear D. Trimming removed 1 base at V and 2 bases at J, with 5 bases between. In germline, CDR1 is MDHEN, CDR2 SYDVKM. The CDR3 totals 14 residues. The CDR3 loop reads CASSLSVTNEKLFF. The CDR3 region has the DNA TGTGCCAGCAGTTTATCGGTCACTAATGAAAAACTGTTTTTT.

This clone was counted a few times. V gene TRBV9 combines with J gene TRBJ2-5; 8 bases map to TRBD2. This CDR3 contains 14 residues. CDR1 and CDR2 (germline): SGDLS, YYNGEE. V was clipped by 0 bases and J by 2 bases; unmatched bases: 0. CDR3 in amino acids: CASSVGLAQETQYF. DNA for the CDR3: TGTGCCAGCAGCGTAGGACTAGCGCAAGAGACCCAGTACTTC. Full variable domain (missing parts from reference TRBV9 and TRBJ2-5): DSGVTQTPKHLITATGQRVTLRCSPRSGDLSVYWYQQSLDQGLQFLIQYYNGEERAKGNILERFSAQQFPDLHSELNLSSLELGDSALYFCASSVGLAQETQYFGPGTRLLVL.

The gene calls are TRBV20-1 and TRBJ2-5, with D unresolved. V was clipped by 3 bases and J by 2 bases, with 4 bases between them. The CDR3 length is 11 residues. Germline loops: CDR1 DFQATT, CDR2 SNEGSKA (reference sequence). The CDR3 region has the DNA TGCAGTGCTAGCGGTCAAGAGACCCAGTACTTC. This encodes CSASGQETQYF.

The V gene is TRBV7-9, the J gene TRBJ2-2; the match to TRBD2 covers 10 bases. Looked up from germline, CDR1 is SEHNR and CDR2 is FQNEAQ (reference sequence). The CDR3 is made up of 17 amino acids. With V trimmed by 6 bases and J by 7 bases, 14 bases remained unmatched. CDR3 sequence: CASRRGTSGESNGELFF. The DNA of the CDR3 is TGTGCCAGCAGACGAGGCACTAGCGGGGAAAGTAACGGGGAGCTGTTTTTT.

The CDR3 region is CATSRRTGKQPQHF. The CDR3 region has the DNA TGTGCCACCAGCAGACGTACAGGAAAACAGCCCCAGCATTTT. V usage is TRBV15 and J usage is TRBJ1-5; D possibly corresponds to TRBD1 (5 bases). Looked up from germline, CDR1 is LNHNV and CDR2 is YYDKDF (reference sequence). The CDR3 contains 14 residues. The V and J ends lost 2 bases and 7 bases respectively, with 12 bases between them. Drawing the rest from reference TRBV15 and TRBJ1-5, the complete variable domain is DAMVIQNPRYQVTQFGKPVTLSCSQTLNHNVMYWYQQKSSQAPKLLFHYYDKDFNNEADTPDNFQSRRPNTSFCFLDIRSPGLGDTAMYLCATSRRTGKQPQHFGDGTRLSIL.